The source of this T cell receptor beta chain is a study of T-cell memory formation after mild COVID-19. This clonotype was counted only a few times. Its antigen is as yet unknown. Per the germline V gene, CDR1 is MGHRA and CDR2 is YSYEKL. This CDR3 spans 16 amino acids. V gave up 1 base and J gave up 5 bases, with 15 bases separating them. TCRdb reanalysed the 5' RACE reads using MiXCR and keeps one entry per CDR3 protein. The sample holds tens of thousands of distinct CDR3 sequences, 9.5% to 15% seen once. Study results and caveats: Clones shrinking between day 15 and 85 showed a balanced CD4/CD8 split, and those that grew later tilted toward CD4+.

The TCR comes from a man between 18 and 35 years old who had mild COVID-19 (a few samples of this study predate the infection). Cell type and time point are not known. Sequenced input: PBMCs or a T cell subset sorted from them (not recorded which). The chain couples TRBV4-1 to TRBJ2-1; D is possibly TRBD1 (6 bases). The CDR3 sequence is CASSQVAGATDNEQFF. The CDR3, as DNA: TGCGCCAGCAGCCAAGTAGCAGGGGCCACAGACAATGAGCAGTTCTTC.